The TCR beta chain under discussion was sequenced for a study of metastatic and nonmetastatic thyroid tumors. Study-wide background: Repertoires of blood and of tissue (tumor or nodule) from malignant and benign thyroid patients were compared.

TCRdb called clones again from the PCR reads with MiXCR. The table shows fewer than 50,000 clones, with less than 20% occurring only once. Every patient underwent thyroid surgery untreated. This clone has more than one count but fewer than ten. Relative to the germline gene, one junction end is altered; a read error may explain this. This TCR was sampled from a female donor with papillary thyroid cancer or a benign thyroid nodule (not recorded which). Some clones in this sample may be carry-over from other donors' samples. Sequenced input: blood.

CDR3 bases: TGTGCCGGCAGCTTAGAGCCACGGGACAGGGCTGAGTACTTC. It yields the protein CAGSLEPRDRAEYF. The J gene is TRBJ2-6, the V gene TRBV11-2, with 9 positions matching TRBD1. This CDR3 comprises 14 residues. Germline V CDR1 and CDR2: SGHAT, FQNNGV.